This T cell receptor (beta chain) comes out of a study of cytomegalovirus exposure and HLA in healthy donors. The PCR used 60 Vbeta and 13 Jbeta primers. Original handling: There were tens of millions of unique TCR beta chains by a later count, and 10 million to 12 million of them were shared. TCRdb keeps only in-frame clones here, not all; method: immunoSEQ multiplex PCR. V and J calls and clone size are copied from that table; D and trimming were computed from the DNA. In the table there are some 130,000 clones, approximately 86% of which are singletons. This clone was seen just once. The antigen is unknown. General study points: Among TCR beta chains of equal frequency, HLA-associated ones were more clonally expanded in a later analysis. In a later analysis, the majority of CMV-associated beta chains seemingly showed HLA restriction. The study listed under 200 cytomegalovirus-associated TCR beta chains.

Per the germline V gene, CDR1 is MGHRA and CDR2 is YSYEKL. The CDR3 loop spans 13 amino acids. The J segment lost 5 bases and the V segment lost 9 bases, leaving 9 bases of the junction unmatched. The chain recombines TRBV4-1 with TRBJ2-5; the match to TRBD1 covers 7 bases. This TCR derives from a boy under 18 in good health and CMV-seronegative. The material sequenced was PBMCs. Here the CDR3 reads CASGQVLGETQYF. CDR3 coding DNA: TGCGCCAGTGGACAGGTCTTGGGGGAGACCCAGTACTTC.